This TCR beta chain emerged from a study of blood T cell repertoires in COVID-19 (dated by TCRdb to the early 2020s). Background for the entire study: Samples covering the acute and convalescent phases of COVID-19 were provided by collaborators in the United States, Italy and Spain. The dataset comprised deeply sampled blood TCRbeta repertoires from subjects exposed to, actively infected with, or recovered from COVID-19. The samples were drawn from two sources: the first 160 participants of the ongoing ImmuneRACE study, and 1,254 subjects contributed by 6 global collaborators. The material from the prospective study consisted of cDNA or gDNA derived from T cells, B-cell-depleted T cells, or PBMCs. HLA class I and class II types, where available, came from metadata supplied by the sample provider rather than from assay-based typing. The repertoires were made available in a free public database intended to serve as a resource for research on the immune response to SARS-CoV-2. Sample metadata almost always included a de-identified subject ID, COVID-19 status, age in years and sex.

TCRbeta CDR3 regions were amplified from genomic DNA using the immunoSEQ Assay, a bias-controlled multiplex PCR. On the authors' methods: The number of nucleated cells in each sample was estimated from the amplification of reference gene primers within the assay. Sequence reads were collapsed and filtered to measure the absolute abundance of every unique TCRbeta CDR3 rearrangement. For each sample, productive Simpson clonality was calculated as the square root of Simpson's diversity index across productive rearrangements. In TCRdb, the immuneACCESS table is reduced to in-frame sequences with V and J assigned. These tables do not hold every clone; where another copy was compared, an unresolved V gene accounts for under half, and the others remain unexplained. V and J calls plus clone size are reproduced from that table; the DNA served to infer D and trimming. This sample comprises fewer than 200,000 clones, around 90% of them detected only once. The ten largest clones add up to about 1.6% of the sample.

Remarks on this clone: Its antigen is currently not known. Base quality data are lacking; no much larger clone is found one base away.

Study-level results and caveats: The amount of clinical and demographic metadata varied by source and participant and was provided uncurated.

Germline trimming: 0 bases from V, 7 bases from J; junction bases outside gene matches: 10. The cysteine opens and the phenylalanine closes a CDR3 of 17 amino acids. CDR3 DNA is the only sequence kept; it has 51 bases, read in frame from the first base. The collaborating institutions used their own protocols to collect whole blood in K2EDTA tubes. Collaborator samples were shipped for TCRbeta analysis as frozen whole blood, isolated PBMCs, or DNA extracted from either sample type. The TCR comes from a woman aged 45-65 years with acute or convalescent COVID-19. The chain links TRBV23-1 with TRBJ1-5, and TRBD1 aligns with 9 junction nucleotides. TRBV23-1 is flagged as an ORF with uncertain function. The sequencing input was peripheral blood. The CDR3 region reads CASSQSRGGQGRQPQHF. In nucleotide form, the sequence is TGCGCCAGCAGTCAATCGAGGGGGGGACAGGGCAGACAGCCCCAGCATTTT.